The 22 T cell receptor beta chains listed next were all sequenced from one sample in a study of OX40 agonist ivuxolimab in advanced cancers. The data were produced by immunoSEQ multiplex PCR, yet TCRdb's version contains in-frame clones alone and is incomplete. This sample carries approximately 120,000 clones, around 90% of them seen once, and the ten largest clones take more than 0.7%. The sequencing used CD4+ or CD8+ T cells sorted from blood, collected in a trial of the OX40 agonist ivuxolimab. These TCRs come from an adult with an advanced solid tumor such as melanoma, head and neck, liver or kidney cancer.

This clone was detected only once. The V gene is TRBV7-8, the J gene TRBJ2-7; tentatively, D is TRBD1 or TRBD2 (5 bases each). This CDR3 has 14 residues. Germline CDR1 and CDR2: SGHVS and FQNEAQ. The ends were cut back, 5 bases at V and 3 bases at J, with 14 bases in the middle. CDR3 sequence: CASSPGTAGYEQYF. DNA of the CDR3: TGTGCCAGCAGCCCCGGGACGGCGGGCTACGAGCAGTACTTC.

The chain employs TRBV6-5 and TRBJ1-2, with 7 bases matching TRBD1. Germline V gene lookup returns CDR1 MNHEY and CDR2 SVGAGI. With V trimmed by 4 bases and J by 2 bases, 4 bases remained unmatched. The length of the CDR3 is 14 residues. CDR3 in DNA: TGTGCCAGCAGTTCGGGACAGTGGAACTATGGCTACACCTTC. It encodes CASSSGQWNYGYTF.

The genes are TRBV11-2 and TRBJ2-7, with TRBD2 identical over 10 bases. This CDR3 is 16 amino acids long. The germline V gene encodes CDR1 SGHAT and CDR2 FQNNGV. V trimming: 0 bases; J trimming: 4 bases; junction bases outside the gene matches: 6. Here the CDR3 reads CASSLDLTSGIYEQYF. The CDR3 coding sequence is TGTGCCAGCAGCTTAGATCTAACTAGCGGGATATACGAGCAGTACTTC. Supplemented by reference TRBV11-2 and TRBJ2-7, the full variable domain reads EAGVAQSPRYKIIEKRQSVAFWCNPISGHATLYWYQQILGQGPKLLIQFQNNGVVDDSQLPKDRFSAERLKGVDSTLKIQPAKLEDSAVYLCASSLDLTSGIYEQYFGPGTRLTVT.

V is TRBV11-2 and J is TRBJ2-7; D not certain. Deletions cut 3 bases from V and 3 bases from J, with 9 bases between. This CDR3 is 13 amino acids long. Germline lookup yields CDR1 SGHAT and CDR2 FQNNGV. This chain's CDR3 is CASSFRPLYEQYF. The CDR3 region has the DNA TGTGCCAGCAGCTTTCGCCCGCTCTACGAGCAGTACTTC.

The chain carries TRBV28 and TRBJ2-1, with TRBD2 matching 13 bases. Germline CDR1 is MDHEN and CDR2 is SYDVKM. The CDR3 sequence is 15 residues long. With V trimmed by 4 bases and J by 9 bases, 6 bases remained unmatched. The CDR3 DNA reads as TGTGCCAGCAGTTCCACTAGCGGGAGGGCCCGTGAGCAGTTCTTC. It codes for CASSSTSGRAREQFF.

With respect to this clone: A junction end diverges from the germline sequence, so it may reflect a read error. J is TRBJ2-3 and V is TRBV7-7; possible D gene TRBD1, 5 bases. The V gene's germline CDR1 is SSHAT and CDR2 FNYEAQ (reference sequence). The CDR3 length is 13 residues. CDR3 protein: CASSLVGEDTQYF. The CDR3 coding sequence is TGTGCTAGCAGCTTAGTAGGGGAAGATACGCAGTATTTT.

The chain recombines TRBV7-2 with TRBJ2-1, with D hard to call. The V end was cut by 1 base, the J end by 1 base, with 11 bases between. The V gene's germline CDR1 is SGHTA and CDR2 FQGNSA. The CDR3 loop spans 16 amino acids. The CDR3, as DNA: TGTGCCAGCAGCTTAGTGGTTGACATATCCTACAATGAGCAGTTCTTC. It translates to CASSLVVDISYNEQFF.

The CDR3 protein is CASSESGTWNTGELFF. CDR3 bases: TGTGCCAGCAGTGAATCGGGGACATGGAACACCGGGGAGCTGTTTTTT. The chain employs TRBV2 and TRBJ2-2; perhaps TRBD1 as D (6 bases). V lost 2 bases and J lost 1, with 11 bases in between. The CDR3 spans 16 residues. CDR1 is SNHLY, CDR2 FYNNEI, per germline.

The DNA for the CDR3 is TGTGCCAGCAGCGAAAATAGGGTATCTGGAAACACCATATATTTT. Protein: CASSENRVSGNTIYF. The V gene is TRBV7-3, the J gene TRBJ1-3; the D is unclear. Germline assignment: CDR1 SGHTA and CDR2 FQGTGA. The V end lost 5 bases, the J end lost 1 base, and 12 bases lay between the germline ends. CDR3 length equals 15 residues.

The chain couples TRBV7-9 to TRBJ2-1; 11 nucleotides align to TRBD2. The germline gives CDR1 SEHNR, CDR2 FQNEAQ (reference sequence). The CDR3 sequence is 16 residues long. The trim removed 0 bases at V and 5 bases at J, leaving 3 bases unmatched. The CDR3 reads CASSLAPGLADNEQFF. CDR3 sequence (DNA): TGTGCCAGCAGCTTAGCGCCGGGACTAGCGGACAATGAGCAGTTCTTC.

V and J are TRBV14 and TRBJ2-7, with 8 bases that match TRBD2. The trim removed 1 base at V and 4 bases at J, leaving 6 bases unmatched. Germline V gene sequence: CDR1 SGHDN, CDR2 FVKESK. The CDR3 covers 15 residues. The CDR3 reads CASSQGVGRAYEQYF. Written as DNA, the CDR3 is TGTGCCAGCAGCCAAGGGGTCGGGAGGGCATACGAGCAGTACTTC.

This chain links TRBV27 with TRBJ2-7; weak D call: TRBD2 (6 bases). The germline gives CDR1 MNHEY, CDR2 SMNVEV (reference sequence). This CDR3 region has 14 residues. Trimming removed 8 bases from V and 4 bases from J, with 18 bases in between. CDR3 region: CASGRGAGTYEQYF. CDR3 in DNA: TGTGCCAGCGGGCGGGGTGCGGGGACGTACGAGCAGTACTTC.

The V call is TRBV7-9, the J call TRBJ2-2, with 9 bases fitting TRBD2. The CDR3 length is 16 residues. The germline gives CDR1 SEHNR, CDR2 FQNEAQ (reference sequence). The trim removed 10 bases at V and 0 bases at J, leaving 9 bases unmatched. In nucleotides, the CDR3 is TGTGCCATCCCGGGACTAGCAGCGTCGAACACCGGGGAGCTGTTTTTT. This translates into CAIPGLAASNTGELFF.

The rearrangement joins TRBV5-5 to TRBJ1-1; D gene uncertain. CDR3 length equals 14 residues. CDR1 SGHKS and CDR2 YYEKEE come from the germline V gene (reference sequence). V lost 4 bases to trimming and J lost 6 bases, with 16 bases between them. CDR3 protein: CASSPTTEAAEAFF. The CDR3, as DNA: TGTGCCAGCAGCCCAACCACGGAAGCGGCTGAAGCTTTCTTT.

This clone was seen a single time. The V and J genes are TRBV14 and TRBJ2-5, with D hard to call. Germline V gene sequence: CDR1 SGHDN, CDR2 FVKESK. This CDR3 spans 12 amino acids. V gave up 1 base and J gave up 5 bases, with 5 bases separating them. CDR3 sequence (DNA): TGTGCCAGCAGCCAAGTGAGGGAGACCCAGTACTTC. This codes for CASSQVRETQYF.

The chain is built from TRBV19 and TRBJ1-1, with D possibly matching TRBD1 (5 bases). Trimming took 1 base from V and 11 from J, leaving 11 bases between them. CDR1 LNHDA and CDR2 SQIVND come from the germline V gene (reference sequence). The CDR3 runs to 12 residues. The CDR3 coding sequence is TGTGCCAGTAGTATAGTGCAGGGCTCGGCTTTCTTT. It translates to CASSIVQGSAFF.

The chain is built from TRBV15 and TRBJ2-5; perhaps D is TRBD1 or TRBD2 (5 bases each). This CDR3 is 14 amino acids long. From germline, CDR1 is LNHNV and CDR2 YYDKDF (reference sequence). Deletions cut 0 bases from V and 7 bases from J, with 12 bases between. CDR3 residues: CATSRDRGEGTQYF. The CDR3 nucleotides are TGTGCCACCAGCAGAGATCGGGGCGAAGGGACCCAGTACTTC. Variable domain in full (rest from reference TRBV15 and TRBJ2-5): DAMVIQNPRYQVTQFGKPVTLSCSQTLNHNVMYWYQQKSSQAPKLLFHYYDKDFNNEADTPDNFQSRRPNTSFCFLDIRSPGLGDTAMYLCATSRDRGEGTQYFGPGTRLLVL.

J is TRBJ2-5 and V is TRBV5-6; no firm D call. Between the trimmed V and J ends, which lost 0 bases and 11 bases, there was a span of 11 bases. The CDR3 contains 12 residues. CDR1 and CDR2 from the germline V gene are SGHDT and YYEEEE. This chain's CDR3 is CASSLAGVSQYF. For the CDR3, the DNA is TGTGCCAGCAGCTTGGCCGGAGTTTCTCAGTACTTC.

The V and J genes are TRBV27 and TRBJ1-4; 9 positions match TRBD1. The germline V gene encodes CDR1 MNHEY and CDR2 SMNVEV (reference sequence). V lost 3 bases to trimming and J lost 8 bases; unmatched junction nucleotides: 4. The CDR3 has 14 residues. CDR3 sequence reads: CASSFRDRAEKLFF. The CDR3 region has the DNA TGTGCCAGCAGTTTCCGGGACAGGGCGGAAAAACTGTTTTTT.

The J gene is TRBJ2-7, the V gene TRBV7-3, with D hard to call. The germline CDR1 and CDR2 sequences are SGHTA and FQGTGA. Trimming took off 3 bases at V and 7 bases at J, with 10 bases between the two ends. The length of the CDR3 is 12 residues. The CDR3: CASSFSLQEQYF. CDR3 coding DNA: TGTGCCAGCAGCTTTTCCCTTCAGGAGCAGTACTTC.

CDR3 in DNA: TGTGCCAGTAGTATGAGGAGGGCTGAAAAACTGTTTTTT. Its protein product is CASSMRRAEKLFF. The chain has TRBV19 and TRBJ1-4; D unresolved. Germline CDR1 reads LNHDA; CDR2 reads SQIVND (reference sequence). This CDR3 has 13 residues. V gave up 3 bases and J gave up 7 bases, with 9 bases separating them.

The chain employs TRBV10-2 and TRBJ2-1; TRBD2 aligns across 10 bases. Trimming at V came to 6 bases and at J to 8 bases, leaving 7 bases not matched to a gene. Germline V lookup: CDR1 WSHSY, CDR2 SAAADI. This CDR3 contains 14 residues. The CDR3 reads CASSTGLALYEQFF. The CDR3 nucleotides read TGCGCCAGCAGCACGGGACTAGCGCTGTATGAGCAGTTCTTC.